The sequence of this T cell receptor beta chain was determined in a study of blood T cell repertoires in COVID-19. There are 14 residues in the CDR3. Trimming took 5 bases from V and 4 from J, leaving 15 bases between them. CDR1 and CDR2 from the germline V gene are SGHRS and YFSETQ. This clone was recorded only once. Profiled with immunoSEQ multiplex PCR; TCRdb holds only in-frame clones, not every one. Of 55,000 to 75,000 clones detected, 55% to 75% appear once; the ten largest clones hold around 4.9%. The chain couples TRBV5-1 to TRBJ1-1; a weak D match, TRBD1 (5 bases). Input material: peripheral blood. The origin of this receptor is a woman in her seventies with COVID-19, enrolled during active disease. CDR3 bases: TGCGCCAGCAGAATACAGGCCGAGAGCACTGAAGCTTTCTTT. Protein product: CASRIQAESTEAFF. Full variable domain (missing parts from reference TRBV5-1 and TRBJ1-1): KAGVTQTPRYLIKTRGQQVTLSCSPISGHRSVSWYQQTPGQGLQFLFEYFSETQRNKGNFPGRFSGRQFSNSRSEMNVSTLELGDSALYLCASRIQAESTEAFFGQGTRLTVV.